A selection of T cell receptor beta chains follows, all from one sample in a study of blood T cell repertoires in COVID-19. The protocol was immunoSEQ multiplex PCR, while the TCRdb copy is restricted to in-frame clones and leaves out a portion. In the table there are around 150,000 clones, approximately 84% of which are singletons. The sequenced sample was peripheral blood. These receptors came from a woman older than 75 with acute or convalescent COVID-19. CDR3s leave out the opening cysteine and the closing phenylalanine or tryptophan.

>TRBV7-8|TRBJ2-7|11
ASSRTEWDEQY
>TRBV27|TRBJ1-1|11
ASIFPGRTEAF
>TRBV19|TRBJ2-1|12
ASSPNRGRNEQF
>TRBV6-6|TRBJ1-2|12
ASSYLQGDYGYT
>TRBV6-5|TRBJ1-1|9
ASSYQGLAF
>TRBV9|TRBJ1-1|12
ASSRVGENTEAF
>TRBV10-2|TRBJ1-4|14
ASSESRQGVDEKLF
>TRBV6-1|TRBJ1-1|14
ASSVAATFMNTEAF
>TRBV2|TRBJ2-2|12
ASSEGRHSGELF
>TRBV22-1|TRBJ2-7|14
PGSANNTGASYEQY
>TRBV7-8|TRBJ1-1|11
ASSLRGQIEAF
>TRBV30|TRBJ1-2|13
AWTKGGSGNYGYT
>TRBV2|TRBJ2-7|10
ASSEGGYEQY
>TRBV10-3|TRBJ1-2|12
AISEWGVDYGYT
>TRBV29-1|TRBJ1-2|14
SVENGQGIANYGYT
>TRBV28|TRBJ1-5|13
ASTLGDRAHQPQH
>TRBV7-2|TRBJ2-3|15
ASSPQVSGLSTDTQY
>TRBV18|TRBJ2-2|12
ASSPGQEAGELF
>TRBV9|TRBJ1-1|12
ASSVGTLHTEAF
>TRBV6-5|TRBJ1-1|13
ASSRQGFSIAEAF
>TRBV5-1|TRBJ2-7|12
ASSFSGGAYEQY
>TRBV11-2|TRBJ2-1|14
ASSFSGSVTYNEQF
>TRBV27|TRBJ1-5|16
ASSTTGGGSLGNQPQH
>TRBV19|TRBJ2-3|13
ASSIGTSVTDTQY
>TRBV5-4|TRBJ1-6|13
ASSRRGTHNSPLH
>TRBV7-9|TRBJ2-1|11
ASRKMTGSEQF